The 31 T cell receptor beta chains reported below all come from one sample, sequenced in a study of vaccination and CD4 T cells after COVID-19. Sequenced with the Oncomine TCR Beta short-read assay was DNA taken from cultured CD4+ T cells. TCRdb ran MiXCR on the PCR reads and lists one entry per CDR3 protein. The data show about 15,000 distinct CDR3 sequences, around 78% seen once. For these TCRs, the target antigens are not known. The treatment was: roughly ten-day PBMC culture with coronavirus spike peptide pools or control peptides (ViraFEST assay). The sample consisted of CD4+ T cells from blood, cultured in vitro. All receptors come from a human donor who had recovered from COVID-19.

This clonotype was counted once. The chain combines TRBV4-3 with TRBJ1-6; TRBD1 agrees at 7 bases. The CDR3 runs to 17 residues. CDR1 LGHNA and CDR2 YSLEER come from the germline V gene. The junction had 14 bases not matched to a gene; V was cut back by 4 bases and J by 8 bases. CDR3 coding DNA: TGCGCCAGCAGCCGGTGGGGTGCAGGAACAGGGGATTCACCCCTCCACTTT. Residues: CASSRWGAGTGDSPLHF.

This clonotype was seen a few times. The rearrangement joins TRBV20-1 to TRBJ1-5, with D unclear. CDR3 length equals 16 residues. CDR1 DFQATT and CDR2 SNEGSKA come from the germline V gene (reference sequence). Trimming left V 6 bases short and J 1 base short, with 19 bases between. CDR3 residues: CSASTRVSSSNQPQHF. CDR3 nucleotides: TGCAGTGCCTCGACCCGGGTGTCGAGCAGCAATCAGCCCCAGCATTTT.

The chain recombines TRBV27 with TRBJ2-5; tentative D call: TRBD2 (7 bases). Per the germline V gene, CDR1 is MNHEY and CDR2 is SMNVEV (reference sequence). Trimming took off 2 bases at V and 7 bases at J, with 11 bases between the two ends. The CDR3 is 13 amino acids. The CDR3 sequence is CASSLNREGTQYF. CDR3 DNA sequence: TGTGCCAGCAGTTTAAACAGGGAGGGGACCCAGTACTTC.

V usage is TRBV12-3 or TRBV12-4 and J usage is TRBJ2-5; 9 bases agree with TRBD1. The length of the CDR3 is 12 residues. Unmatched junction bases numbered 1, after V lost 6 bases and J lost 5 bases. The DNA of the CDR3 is TGTGCCAGCAGACAGGGGGCGGAGACCCAGTACTTC. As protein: CASRQGAETQYF.

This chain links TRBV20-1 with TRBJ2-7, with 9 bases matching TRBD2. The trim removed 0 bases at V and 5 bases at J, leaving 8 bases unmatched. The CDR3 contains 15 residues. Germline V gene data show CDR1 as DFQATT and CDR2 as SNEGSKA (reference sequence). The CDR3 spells CSARDRPSGNNEQYF. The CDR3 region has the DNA TGCAGTGCTAGAGATAGGCCTAGCGGGAATAACGAGCAGTACTTC.

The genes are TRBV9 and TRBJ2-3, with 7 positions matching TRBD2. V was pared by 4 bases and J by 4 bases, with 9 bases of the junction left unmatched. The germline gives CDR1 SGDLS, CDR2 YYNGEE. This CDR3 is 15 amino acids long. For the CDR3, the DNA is TGTGCCAGCAGCCTCGACCTCCGGGGGGCAGATACGCAGTATTTT. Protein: CASSLDLRGADTQYF.

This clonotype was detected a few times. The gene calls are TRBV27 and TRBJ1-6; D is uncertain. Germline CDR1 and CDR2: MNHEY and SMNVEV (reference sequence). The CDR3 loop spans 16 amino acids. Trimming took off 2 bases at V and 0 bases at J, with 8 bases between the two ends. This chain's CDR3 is CASSLTGSSYNSPLHF. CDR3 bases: TGTGCCAGCAGTTTAACGGGGAGCTCCTATAATTCACCCCTCCACTTT.

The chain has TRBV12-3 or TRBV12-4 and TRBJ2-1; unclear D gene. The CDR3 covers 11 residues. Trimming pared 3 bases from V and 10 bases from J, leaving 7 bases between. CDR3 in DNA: TGTGCCAGCAGTTTCGGGCGGGAGCAGTTCTTC. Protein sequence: CASSFGREQFF.

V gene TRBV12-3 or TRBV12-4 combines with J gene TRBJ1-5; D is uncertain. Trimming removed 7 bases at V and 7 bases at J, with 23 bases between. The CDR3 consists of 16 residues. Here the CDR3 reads CASTYEGRGLGQPQHF. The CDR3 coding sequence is TGTGCCAGCACCTACGAGGGCCGCGGGCTGGGGCAGCCCCAGCATTTT.

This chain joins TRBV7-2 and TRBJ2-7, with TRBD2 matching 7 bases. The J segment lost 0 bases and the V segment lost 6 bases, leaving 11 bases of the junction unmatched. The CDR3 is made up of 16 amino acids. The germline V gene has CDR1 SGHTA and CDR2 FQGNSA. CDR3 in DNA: TGTGCCAGCAGTCTGGGGCGAGCGGGGCGCTCCTACGAGCAGTACTTC. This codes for CASSLGRAGRSYEQYF. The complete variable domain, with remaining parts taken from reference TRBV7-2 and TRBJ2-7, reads GAGVSQSPSNKVTEKGKDVELRCDPISGHTALYWYRQSLGQGLEFLIYFQGNSAPDKSGLPSDRFSAERTGGSVSTLTIQRTQQEDSAVYLCASSLGRAGRSYEQYFGPGTRLTVT.

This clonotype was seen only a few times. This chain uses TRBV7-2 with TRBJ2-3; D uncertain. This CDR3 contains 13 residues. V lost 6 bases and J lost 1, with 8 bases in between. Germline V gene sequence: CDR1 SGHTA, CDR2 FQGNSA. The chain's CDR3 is CASRRRGTDTQYF. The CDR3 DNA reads TGTGCCAGCAGGCGTCGCGGCACAGATACGCAGTATTTT.

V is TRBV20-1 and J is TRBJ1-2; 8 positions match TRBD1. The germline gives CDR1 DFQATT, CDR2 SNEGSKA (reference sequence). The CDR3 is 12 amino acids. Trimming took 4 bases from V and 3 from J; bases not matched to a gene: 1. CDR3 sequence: CSAMDRDYGYTF. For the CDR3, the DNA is TGCAGTGCTATGGACAGGGACTATGGCTACACCTTC.

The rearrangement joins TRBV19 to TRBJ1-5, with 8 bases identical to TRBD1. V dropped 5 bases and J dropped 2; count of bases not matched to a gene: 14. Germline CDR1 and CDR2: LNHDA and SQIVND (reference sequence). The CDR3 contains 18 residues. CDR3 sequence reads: CASSADRRGRAGNQPQHF. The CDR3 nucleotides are TGTGCCAGTAGTGCCGATCGCAGGGGGCGCGCGGGCAATCAGCCCCAGCATTTT.

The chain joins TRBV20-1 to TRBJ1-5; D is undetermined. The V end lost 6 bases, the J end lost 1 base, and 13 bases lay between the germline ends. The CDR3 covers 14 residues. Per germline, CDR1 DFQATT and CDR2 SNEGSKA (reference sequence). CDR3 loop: CSAPARRSNQPQHF. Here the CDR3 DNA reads TGCAGTGCCCCGGCACGGAGGAGCAATCAGCCCCAGCATTTT.

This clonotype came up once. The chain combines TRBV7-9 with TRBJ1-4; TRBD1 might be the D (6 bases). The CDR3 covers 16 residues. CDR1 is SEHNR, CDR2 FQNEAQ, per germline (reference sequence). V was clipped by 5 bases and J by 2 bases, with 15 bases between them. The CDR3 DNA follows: TGTGCCAGCAGCACCTCGGTTCAGGGGACTAATGAAAAACTGTTTTTT. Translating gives CASSTSVQGTNEKLFF.

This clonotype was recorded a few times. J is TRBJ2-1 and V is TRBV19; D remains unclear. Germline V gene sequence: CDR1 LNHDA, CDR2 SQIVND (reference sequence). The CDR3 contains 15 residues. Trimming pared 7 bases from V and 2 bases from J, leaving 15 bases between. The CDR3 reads CASTSPNPAYNEQFF. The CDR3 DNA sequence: TGTGCCAGTACCTCACCTAACCCTGCCTACAATGAGCAGTTCTTC.

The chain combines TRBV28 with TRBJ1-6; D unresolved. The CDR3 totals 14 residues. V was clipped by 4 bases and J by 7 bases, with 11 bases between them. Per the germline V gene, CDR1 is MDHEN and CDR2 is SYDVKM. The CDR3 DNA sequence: TGTGCCAGCAGTTCGGCAGGCGGAAATTCACCCCTCCACTTT. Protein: CASSSAGGNSPLHF.

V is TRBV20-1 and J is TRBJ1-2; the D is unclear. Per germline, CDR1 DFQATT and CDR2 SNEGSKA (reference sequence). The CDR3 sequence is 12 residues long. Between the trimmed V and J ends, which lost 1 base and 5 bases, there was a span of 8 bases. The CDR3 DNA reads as TGCAGTGCTAGAGTAGGAGCTTATGGCTACACCTTC. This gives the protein CSARVGAYGYTF.

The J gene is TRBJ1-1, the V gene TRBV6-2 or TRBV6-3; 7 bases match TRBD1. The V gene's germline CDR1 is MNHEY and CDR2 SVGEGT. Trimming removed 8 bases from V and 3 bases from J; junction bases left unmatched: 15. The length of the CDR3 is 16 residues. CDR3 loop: CASFLPGGGSYTEAFF. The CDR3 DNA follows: TGTGCCAGCTTCCTACCAGGGGGAGGCTCCTACACTGAAGCTTTCTTT.

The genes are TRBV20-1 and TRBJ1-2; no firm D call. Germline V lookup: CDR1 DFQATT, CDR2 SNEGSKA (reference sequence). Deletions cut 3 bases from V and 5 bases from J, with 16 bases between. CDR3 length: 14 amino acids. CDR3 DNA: TGCAGTGCTAGCTTATCGGGCCGAGGGTATGGCTACACCTTC. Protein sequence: CSASLSGRGYGYTF.

The CDR3 sequence is CSAEGGTGDQPQHF. CDR3 bases: TGCAGTGCCGAGGGGGGGACAGGGGATCAGCCCCAGCATTTT. V is TRBV20-1 and J is TRBJ1-5; 10 nucleotides line up with TRBD1. Germline lookup yields CDR1 DFQATT and CDR2 SNEGSKA (reference sequence). Unmatched junction bases numbered 7, after V lost 6 bases and J lost 5 bases. This CDR3 region has 14 residues.

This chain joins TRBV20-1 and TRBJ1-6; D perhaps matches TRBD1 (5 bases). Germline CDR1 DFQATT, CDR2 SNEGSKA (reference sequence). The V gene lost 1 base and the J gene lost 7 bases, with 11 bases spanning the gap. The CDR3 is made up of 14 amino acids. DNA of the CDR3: TGCAGTGCTAGAGGGGGCAGGGTGAATTCACCCCTCCACTTT. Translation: CSARGGRVNSPLHF.

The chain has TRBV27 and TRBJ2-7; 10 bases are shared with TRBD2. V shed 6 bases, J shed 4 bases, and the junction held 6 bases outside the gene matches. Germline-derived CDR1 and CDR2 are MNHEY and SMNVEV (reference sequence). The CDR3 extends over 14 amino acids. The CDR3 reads CASRDLAGGYEQYF. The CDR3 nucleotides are TGTGCCAGCAGGGATTTAGCGGGAGGATACGAGCAGTACTTC.

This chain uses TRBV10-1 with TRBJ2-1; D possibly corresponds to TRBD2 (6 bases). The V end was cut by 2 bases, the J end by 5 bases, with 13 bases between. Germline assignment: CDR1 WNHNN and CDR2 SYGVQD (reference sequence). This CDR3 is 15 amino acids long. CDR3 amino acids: CASSEPERVDNEQFF. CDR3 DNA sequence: TGCGCCAGCAGTGAGCCAGAGCGGGTAGACAATGAGCAGTTCTTC.

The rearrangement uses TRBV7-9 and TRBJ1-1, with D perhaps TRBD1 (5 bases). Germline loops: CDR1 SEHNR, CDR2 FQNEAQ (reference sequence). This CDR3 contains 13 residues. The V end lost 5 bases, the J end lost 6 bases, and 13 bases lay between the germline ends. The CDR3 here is CASSPKWGAEAFF. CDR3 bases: TGTGCCAGCAGCCCTAAGTGGGGGGCTGAAGCTTTCTTT.

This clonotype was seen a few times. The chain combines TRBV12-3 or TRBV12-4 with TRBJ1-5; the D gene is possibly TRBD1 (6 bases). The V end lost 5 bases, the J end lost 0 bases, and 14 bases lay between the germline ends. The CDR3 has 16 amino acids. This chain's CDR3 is CASSRGRGYSNQPQHF. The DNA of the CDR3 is TGTGCCAGCAGTCGGGGGCGGGGATATAGCAATCAGCCCCAGCATTTT.

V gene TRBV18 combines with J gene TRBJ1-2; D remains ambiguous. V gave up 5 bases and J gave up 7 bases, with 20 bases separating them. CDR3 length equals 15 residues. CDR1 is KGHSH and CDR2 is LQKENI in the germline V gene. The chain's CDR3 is CASSSDRYQARGYTF. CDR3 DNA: TGTGCCAGCTCATCCGACCGGTACCAAGCTCGTGGCTACACCTTC.

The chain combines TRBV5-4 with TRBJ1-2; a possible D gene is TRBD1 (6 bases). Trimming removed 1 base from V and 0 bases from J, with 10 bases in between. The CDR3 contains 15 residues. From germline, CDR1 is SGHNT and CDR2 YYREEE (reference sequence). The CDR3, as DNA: TGTGCCAGCAGCTTGCCACAGGGAGCTAACTATGGCTACACCTTC. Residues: CASSLPQGANYGYTF.

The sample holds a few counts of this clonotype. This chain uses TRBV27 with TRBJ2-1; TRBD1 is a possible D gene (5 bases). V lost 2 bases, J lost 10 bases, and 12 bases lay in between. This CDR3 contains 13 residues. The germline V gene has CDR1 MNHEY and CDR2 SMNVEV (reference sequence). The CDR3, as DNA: TGTGCCAGCAGTTTAGCCAGGGAAGTGGAGCAGTTCTTC. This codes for CASSLAREVEQFF.

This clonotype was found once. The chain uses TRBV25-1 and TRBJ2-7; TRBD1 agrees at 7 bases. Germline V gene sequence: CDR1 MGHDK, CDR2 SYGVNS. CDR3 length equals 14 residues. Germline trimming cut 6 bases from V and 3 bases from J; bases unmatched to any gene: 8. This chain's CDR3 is CASRMGQSLYEQYF. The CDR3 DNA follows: TGTGCCAGCAGGATGGGACAGTCTCTCTACGAGCAGTACTTC.

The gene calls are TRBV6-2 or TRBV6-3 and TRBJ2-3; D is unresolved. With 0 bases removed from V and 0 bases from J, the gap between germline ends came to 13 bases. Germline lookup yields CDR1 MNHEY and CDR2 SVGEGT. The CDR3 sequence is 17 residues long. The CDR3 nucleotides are TGTGCCAGCAGTTACTCGATGGTTATGGGGAGCACAGATACGCAGTATTTT. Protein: CASSYSMVMGSTDTQYF.